This T cell receptor (beta chain) was sequenced during a study of cytomegalovirus exposure and HLA in healthy donors (dated by TCRdb to about 2017). Regarding the research as a whole: In an earlier analysis of roughly 500 of the donors, about 270 Gb of sequence data and roughly 100 million unique TCR beta sequences from 150 million to 200 million T cells were reported. An early release that covered 640 HLA-typed donors contained about 300 gigabases of sequencing data and tens of millions of unique TCR sequences. The genetic ancestry cluster associated with self-reported Caucasian donors included about 81% of the roughly 410 genotyped donors. The study aimed to test whether signatures of past pathogen exposure could be identified by cataloging public T cell receptors. The T cell repertoires of 700 or so subjects were profiled by immunosequencing and related to cytomegalovirus serostatus. A separate validation cohort of 100 to 150 different subjects was used in addition to the 666-subject first cohort. High-throughput TCR immunosequencing, statistical association of individual TCRs with disease status, and machine learning were combined to predict cytomegalovirus infection status. A later analysis re-analyzed previously published TCR beta repertoires from 666 donors and added high-resolution HLA genotyping to study TCR occurrence patterns. In the later analysis, no new phenotypic data were used to find candidate immune exposures; instead, reliance was placed on TCR beta sequences and their occurrence across donors. An earlier analysis of 587 of the donors used high-throughput TCR beta sequencing to judge whether each TCR beta V gene segment behaved as functional or pseudogenic. Alongside the repertoire data, information on donor age, sex, ethnicity and CMV serostatus was compiled. In a later genetic analysis, genome-wide SNP genotypes for about three fifths of the roughly 670 donors were used, and that subset was treated as a discovery cohort. All discovery cohort repertoires had been generated on a single sequencing platform. HLA typing included class I and class II loci at four-digit resolution. The number of typed donors differed by locus: about 620-640 for A, B, C, DRB1 and DQB1; approximately 520 for DQA1; some 610 for DPA1; and around 490 for DPB1. A handful of DR-DQ haplotypes were handled as single units for association and clustering because linkage in the cohort was strong. Among almost 400 genotyped donors of the cohort, an average of around 240,000 unique TCR beta nucleotide sequences were sequenced per donor, around 20% of them non-productive. Beyond this particular receptor, the publication reports: The authors suggested that the approach could potentially be generalized to other disease states and immunological phenotypes. In a later analysis, several top co-occurrence clusters were reported to appear linked to parvovirus B19, influenza, CMV and Epstein-Barr virus. The presence/absence analyses assumed that sequencing depth was roughly uniform across donors, and that assumption may not be true. Only TCR beta chains were sequenced in this cohort, and the absence of alpha or paired-chain data limited detectable features. A later genetic analysis associated a missense DCLRE1C variant with V-gene and J-gene trimming of TCR beta chains, and an independent cohort replicated the association. Most CMV-associated TCR beta chains appeared to be HLA-restricted in a later analysis, and the HLA associations seemed to be driven largely by CMV exposure. A later genetic analysis reported fewer N-insertions in productive TCRs among donors in an Asian-associated ancestry cluster than the roughly 670-donor mean. Three of the identified cytomegalovirus-associated TCR beta chains were confirmed in vitro to be specific for cytomegalovirus antigens. In the study, around 160 TCR beta chains were listed as associated with cytomegalovirus. In a later analysis, HLA-associated TCR beta chains were found to be more clonally expanded and to have lower generation probabilities than equally common non-associated chains. Most TCR sequences were seen in very few donors, while some public TCRs were found in many individuals. A further reported finding was that TCR beta sequences accurately predicted the HLA-A and HLA-B alleles for most subjects in the first cohort. Linkage disequilibrium might explain the correlated functional status among segregating V segments, but an unknown experimental factor could not be ruled out. The earlier analysis of 450 to 700 of the donors excluded seventeen rarely observed V segments, including chromosome 9 orphons, because counts were too low. Because the 87-base-pair reads could not distinguish some IMGT-functional V segments, including TRBV6-2 and TRBV6-3, those segments were excluded. A later analysis associated 15,000 or so TCR beta sequences with specific HLA alleles at a false discovery rate of 0.05. The classifier was reported to diagnose cytomegalovirus status with high specificity and sensitivity in both the original and validation cohorts. HLA typing was unavailable for some donors at each locus, so association tests used only the typed subset. A group of highly shared sequence variants was considered likely to be a technical artifact of the sequencing pipeline. For the cohort, immune exposure information was limited to CMV serostatus. A later analysis found that TCR association rates varied across HLA loci, with DRB1 alleles showing the most associated TCRs and HLA-C alleles the fewest. In an earlier analysis of 587 of the donors, most TCR beta V segments were observed in productive rearrangements about 87% or about 30% of the time, broadly matching IMGT annotations. When HLA alleles, especially DR and DQ, strongly co-occurred, attributing TCR associations to individual alleles was difficult.

The library was made by the immunoSEQ multiplex PCR assay. A mixture of 60 forward primers for TCR Vbeta segments and 13 reverse primers for TCR Jbeta segments was used in the multiplex PCR. Amplification of the CDR3 region of rearranged TCR beta genes was performed with a multiplex PCR assay on genomic DNA. The amplified TCR beta libraries were sequenced on the Illumina HiSeq System as 87-base-pair reads. Per the source publication's procedure: In a later analysis, approximately 74 million unique TCR beta chains were counted across the roughly 610 repertoires, and roughly 11 million of these chains were shared by at least two donors. A nearest-neighbor algorithm error-corrected the raw reads and collapsed the reads into unique sequences, merging closely related sequences to remove PCR and sequencing errors. CDR3 sequences were aligned to IMGT reference sequences to assign V, D and J gene segments. For a sequence to be retained, a match of at least six nucleotides to both a V gene segment and a J gene segment was required. A rearrangement was called productive if the CDR3 had no stop codons and remained in frame with V and J, and every other rearrangement was called non-productive. Following IMGT convention, CDR3 was defined as the stretch from the second conserved V-encoded cysteine to the conserved J-encoded phenylalanine. The earlier analysis of 587 of the donors excluded any sequence lacking an unambiguous match to a single V gene segment. In an earlier analysis of more than 500 of the donors, a V segment was called functional when productive rearrangements were above 56.7%, and segregating when the standard deviation between donors exceeded 5%. A statistical classification framework was developed to diagnose cytomegalovirus status using the catalog of TCR beta chain sequences. In a later analysis, V and J genes were assigned by comparing TCR nucleotide sequences against IMGT/GENE-DB human TR gene sequences. The TCRdist pipeline was used in a later analysis to assign CDR3 sequences and most-parsimonious VDJ recombination scenarios. In a later analysis, each TCR beta chain was defined by its CDR3 amino acid sequence together with its V-gene family, and reads without a unique V-gene family were excluded. In a later analysis, 450 to 600 highly shared, low-generation-probability nucleotide sequences were removed to address suspected cross-contamination and a sequencing artifact. In a later analysis, a clonal expansion index was calculated for each public chain from normalized within-repertoire ranks of inferred template counts. A later analysis computed generation probabilities with a VDJ recombination model fitted to out-of-frame rearrangements, and checked the results against IGoR. A later analysis scored TCR-TCR, TCR-HLA and TCR-CMV co-occurrence with hypergeometric tests, applying a repertoire-size bias correction to TCR pairs. A later analysis estimated false discovery rates by permuting HLA or CMV assignments 20 times. In a later analysis, co-occurring TCRs were grouped using DBSCAN, with TCRdist sequence similarity added in when clustering inside HLA-allele-positive subsets. Repertoires with fewer than 30,000 or more than 120,000 public chains were left out of co-occurrence clustering, as were five repertoires with anomalous nucleotide sharing. TCRdb carries this immuneACCESS record with in-frame sequences only. Its versions omit some clonotypes, under half of them owing to an unresolved V gene in the studies checked, with the rest unexplained. The V and J calls and clone size were taken over from that table, and D and trimming were inferred from the DNA. Present in this sample are about 100,000 clones, around 79% of which were seen just once. Roughly 3% of the sample is taken by the ten largest.

For this clone: Its binding antigen is unknown. It has no much larger one-base neighbor in the sample; base qualities were not kept.

CDR1 and CDR2, looked up from the germline V gene, are SGDLS and YYNGEE. Trimming takes 0 bases from V and 5 bases from J, and the germline ends sit 8 bases apart. From the cysteine up to the phenylalanine, the CDR3 has a length of 14 residues. Only the CDR3 DNA stays, 42 bases, in frame from base 1. The cohort comprised approximately 700 healthy bone marrow donors. At the time of sampling, all cohort members were nominally healthy, though unrecorded immune exposures were likely present. The donor was CMV seropositive and belonged to the group of 250 to 350 seropositive cohort members. Every donor gave a peripheral blood sample, and the peripheral blood mononuclear cells from that sample were used for TCR beta sequencing. Genomic DNA extraction from the blood cell samples was performed with the Qiagen DNeasy Blood Extraction Kit.

The sequence joins TRBV9 to TRBJ2-2; a tentative D call is TRBD2 (6 bases match). Sequences were obtained from PBMCs. The TCR was taken from a female donor in good health and CMV-seropositive. The CDR3 region: CASSVVAGTGELFF. The sequenced DNA: TGTGCCAGCAGCGTAGTGGCGGGGACCGGGGAGCTGTTTTTT.